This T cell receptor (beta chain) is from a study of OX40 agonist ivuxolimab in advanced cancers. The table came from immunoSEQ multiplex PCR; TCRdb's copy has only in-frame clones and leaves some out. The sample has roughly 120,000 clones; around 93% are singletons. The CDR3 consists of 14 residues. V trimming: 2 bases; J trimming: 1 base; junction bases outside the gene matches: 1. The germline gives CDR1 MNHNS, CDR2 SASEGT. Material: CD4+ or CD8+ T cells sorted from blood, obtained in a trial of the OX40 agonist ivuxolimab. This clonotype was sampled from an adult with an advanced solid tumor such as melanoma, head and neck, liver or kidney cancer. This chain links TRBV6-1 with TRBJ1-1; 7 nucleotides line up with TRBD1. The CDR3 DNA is TGTGCCAGCAGTGAACAGGGGGAGAACACTGAAGCTTTCTTT. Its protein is CASSEQGENTEAFF.